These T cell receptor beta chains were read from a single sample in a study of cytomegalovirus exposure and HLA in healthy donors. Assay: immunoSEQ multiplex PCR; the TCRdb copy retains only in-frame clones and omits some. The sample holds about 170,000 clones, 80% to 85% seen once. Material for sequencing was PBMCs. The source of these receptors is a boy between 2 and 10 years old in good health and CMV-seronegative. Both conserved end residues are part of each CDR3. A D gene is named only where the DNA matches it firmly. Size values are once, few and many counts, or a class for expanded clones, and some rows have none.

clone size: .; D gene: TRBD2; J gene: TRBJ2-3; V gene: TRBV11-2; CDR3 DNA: TGTGCCAGCAGCGGCCCGGAAGCGGGGAGCACAGATACGCAGTATTTT; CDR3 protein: CASSGPEAGSTDTQYF
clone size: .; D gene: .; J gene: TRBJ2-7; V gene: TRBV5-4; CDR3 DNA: TGTGCCAGCAGCTCACCGGGACTCTGGCCCTACGAGCAGTACTTC; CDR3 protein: CASSSPGLWPYEQYF
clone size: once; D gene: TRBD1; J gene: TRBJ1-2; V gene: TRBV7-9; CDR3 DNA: TGTGCCAGCACCCAACAGGGGGCGGGCTATGGCTACACCTTC; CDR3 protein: CASTQQGAGYGYTF
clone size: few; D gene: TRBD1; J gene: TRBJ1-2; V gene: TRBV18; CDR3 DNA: TGTGCCAGCTCACCAGGACAGGGCGGTGGCTACACCTTC; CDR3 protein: CASSPGQGGGYTF
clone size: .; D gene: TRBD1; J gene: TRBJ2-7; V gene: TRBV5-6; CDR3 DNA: TGTGCCAGCAACCCTCGGGACAGGGGTTTCGAGCAGTACTTC; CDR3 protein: CASNPRDRGFEQYF
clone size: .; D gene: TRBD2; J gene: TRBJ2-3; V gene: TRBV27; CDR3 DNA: TGTGCCAGCAGTTTCCTACCTAGCGGGACTAGCACAGATACGCAGTATTTT; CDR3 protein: CASSFLPSGTSTDTQYF
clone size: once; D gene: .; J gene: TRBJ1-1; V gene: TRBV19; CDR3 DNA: TGTGCCAGTAGTATAGTTAGCGGAGGGGAAGCTTTCTTT; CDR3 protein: CASSIVSGGEAFF
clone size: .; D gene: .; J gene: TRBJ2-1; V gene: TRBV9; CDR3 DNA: TGTGCCAGCAGCGTGGGGGGGGCGAGCTCCTACAATGAGCAGTTCTTC; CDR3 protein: CASSVGGASSYNEQFF
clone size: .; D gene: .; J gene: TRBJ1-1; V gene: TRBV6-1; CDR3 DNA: TGTGCCAGCAGGACTGAATTCCATACAGGGGAAGCTTTCTTT; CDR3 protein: CASRTEFHTGEAFF
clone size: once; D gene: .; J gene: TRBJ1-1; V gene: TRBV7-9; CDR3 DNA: TGTGCCAGCAGCCATGAGTCTGGGCGTGACAACACTGAAGCTTTCTTT; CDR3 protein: CASSHESGRDNTEAFF
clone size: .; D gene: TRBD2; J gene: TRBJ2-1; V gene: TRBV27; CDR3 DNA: TGTGCCAGCAGTTTTATACTAGCGGGGGGTTCCAATGAGCAGTTCTTC; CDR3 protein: CASSFILAGGSNEQFF
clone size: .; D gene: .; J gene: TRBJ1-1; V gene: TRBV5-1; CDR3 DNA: TGCGCCAGCAGCTTGGCCGGTTTGCAGGGTGGGGATGAAGCTTTCTTT; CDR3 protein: CASSLAGLQGGDEAFF
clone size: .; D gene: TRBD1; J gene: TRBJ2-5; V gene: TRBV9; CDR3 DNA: TGTGCCAGCAGCGTAACCGGGACAGGCCAAGAGACCCAGTACTTC; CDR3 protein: CASSVTGTGQETQYF
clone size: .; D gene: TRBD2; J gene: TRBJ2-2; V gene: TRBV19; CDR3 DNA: TGTGCCAGTAGTATACTAGCGGGAGGGCCAAACACCGGGGAGCTGTTTTTT; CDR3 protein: CASSILAGGPNTGELFF
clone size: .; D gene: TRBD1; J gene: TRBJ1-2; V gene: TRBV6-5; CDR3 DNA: TGTGCCAGCAGATTCCGGGACAGGGGAAATGGCTACACCTTC; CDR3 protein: CASRFRDRGNGYTF
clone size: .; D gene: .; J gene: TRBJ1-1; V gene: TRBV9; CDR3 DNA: TGTGCCAGCAGCGTAGGCGGAACGACTGAAGCTTTCTTT; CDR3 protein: CASSVGGTTEAFF
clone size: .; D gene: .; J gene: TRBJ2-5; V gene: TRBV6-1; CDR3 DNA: TGTGCCAGCGCCCAGGGCCAAGAGACCCAGTACTTC; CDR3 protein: CASAQGQETQYF
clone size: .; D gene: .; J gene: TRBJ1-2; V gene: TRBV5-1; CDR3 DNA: TGCGCCAGCAGCTTGAGTGCAGGCTATGGCTACACCTTC; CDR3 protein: CASSLSAGYGYTF
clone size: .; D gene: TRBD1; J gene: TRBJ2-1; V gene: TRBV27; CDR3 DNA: TGTGCCAGCAGGGGACAGGGGGCTGCTGCGGGGAATGAGCAGTTCTTC; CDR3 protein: CASRGQGAAAGNEQFF
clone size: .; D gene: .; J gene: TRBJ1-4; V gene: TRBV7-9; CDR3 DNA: TGTGCCAGCAGCTTAGGGGTGATGGGGGAGGAACTGTTTTTT; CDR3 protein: CASSLGVMGEELFF
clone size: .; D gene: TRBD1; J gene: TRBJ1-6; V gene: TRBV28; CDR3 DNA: TGTGCCAGCAGTTCCGGACAGGGAGGGTCACCCCTCCACTTT; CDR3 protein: CASSSGQGGSPLHF
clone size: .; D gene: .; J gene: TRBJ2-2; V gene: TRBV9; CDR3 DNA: TGTGCCAGCAGCCCCCGGGCAGGGGAGGGAACCGGGGAGCTGTTTTTT; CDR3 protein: CASSPRAGEGTGELFF
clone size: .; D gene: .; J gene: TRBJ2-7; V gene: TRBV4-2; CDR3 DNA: TGTGCCAGCAGCCAAGGCGGAGGTTACCCCTACGAGCAGTACTTC; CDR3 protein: CASSQGGGYPYEQYF
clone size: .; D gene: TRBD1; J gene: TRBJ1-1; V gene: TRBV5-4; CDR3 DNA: TGTGCCAGCAGTTACAGGGGGCCCACTATGAACACTGAAGCTTTCTTT; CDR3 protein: CASSYRGPTMNTEAFF
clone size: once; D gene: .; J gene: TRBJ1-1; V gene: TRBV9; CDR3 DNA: TGTGCCAGCAGCACGGGGATGATGAACACTGAAGCTTTCTTT; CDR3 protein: CASSTGMMNTEAFF
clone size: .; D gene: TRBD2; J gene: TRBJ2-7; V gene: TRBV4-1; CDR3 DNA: TGCGCCAGCAGATTTGGGACTAGCGGCTACGAGCAGTACTTC; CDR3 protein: CASRFGTSGYEQYF
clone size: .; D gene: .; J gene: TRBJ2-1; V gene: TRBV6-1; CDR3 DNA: TGTGCCACCGAACCACTAGCCTACAATGAGCAGTTCTTC; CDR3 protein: CATEPLAYNEQFF
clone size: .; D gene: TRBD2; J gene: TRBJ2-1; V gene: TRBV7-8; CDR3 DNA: TGTGCCAGCAGCTTTGGCGGGAGCTCCTACAATGAGCAGTTCTTC; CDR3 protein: CASSFGGSSYNEQFF
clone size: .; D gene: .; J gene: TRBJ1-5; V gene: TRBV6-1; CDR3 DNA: TGTGCCAGCAGTGACGCAGGGGATAATCAGCCCCAGCATTTT; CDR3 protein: CASSDAGDNQPQHF
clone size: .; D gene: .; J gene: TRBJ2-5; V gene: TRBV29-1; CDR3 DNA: TGCAGCGTCGAAACGACAGGCATAGAGACCCAGTACTTC; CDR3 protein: CSVETTGIETQYF
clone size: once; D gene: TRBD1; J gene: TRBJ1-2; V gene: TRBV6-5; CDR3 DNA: TGTGCCAGCAGTTACGCCGACAGGGGGCGAGGCTACACCTTC; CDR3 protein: CASSYADRGRGYTF
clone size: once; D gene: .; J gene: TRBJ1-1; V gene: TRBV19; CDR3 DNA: TGTGCCAGTAGGAACAACATTTTGACTGAAGCTTTCTTT; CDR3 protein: CASRNNILTEAFF
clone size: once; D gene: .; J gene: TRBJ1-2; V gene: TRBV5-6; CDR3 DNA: TGTGCCAGCAGCTCTGGAGGTGGCTACACCTTC; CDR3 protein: CASSSGGGYTF
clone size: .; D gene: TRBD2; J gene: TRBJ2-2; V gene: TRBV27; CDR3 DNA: TGTGCCAGCAGCCCCTACCTGCGGGAGCCCGGGGAGCTGTTTTTT; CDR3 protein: CASSPYLREPGELFF
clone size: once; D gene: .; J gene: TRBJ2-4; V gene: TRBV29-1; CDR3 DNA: TGCAGCGTTGAAGAGGGCGGGGTTCCAGGAAACATTCAGTACTTC; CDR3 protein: CSVEEGGVPGNIQYF
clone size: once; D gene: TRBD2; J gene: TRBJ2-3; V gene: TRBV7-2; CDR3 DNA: TGTGCCAGCAGCTTAACCGGGACTAGCGGCACAGATACGCAGTATTTT; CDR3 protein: CASSLTGTSGTDTQYF
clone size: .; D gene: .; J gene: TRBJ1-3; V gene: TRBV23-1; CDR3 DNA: TGCGCCAGCAGTCACTCGCGTTATAGGAGCACAGCGGCCTCTCTGGGAAACACCATATATTTT; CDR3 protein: CASSHSRYRSTAASLGNTIYF
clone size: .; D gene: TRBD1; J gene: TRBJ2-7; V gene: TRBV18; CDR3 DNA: TGTGCCAGCTCCCCCACAACGGGACAGGGTCCGACCGAGCAGTACTTC; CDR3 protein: CASSPTTGQGPTEQYF
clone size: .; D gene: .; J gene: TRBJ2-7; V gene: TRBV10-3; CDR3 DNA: TGTGCCATCAGTGAGAGGGCACAGGGATCCTACGAGCAGTACTTC; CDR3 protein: CAISERAQGSYEQYF
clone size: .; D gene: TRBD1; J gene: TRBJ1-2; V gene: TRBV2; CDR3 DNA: TGTGCCAGCAGCCCGGGACAGGGTATAATTACAGCCTATGGCTACACCTTC; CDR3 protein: CASSPGQGIITAYGYTF
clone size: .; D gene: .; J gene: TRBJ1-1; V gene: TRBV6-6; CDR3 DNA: TGTGCCAGCAGTTACTTGGAGGGGAACACTGAAGCTTTCTTT; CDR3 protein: CASSYLEGNTEAFF
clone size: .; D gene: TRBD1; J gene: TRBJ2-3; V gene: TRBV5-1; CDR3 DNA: TGCGCCAGCAGCTTGGACGGACAGGGAAACACAGATACGCAGTATTTT; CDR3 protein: CASSLDGQGNTDTQYF
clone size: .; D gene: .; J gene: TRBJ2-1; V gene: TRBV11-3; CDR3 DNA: TGTGCCAGCAGCCTACGAAGTGGGGTTGAGCGGAGCGAGCAGTTCTTC; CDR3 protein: CASSLRSGVERSEQFF
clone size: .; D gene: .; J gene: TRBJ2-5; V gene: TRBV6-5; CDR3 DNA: TGTGCCAGCCGACGGGGATACCAAGAGACCCAGTACTTC; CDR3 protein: CASRRGYQETQYF
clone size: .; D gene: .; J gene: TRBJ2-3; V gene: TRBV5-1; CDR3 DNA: TGCGCCAGCAGCTTGGGTGGGGCCAGCTTCAGTACGCAGTATTTT; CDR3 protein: CASSLGGASFSTQYF
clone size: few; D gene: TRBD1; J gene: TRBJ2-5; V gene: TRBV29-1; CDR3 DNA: TGCAGCGCCTCGGTGACAGGGTCGGAGACCCAGTACTTC; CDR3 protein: CSASVTGSETQYF
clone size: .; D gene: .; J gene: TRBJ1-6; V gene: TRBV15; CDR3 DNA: TGTGCCACCAGCAGAGTCCGGAGCTATAATTCACCCCTCCACTTT; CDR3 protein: CATSRVRSYNSPLHF
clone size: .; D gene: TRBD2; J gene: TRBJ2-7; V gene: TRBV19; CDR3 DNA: TGTGCCAGTAGCCCTCTAGCGGGAGGGGGTTACGAGCAGTACTTC; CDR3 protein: CASSPLAGGGYEQYF
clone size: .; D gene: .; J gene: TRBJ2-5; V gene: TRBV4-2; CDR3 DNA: TGTGCCAGCAGCCAAGAATCAAGGGGAGAGACCCAGTACTTC; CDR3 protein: CASSQESRGETQYF
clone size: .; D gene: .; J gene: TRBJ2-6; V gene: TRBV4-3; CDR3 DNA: TGCGCCAGCAGCCAAGGGCGGGATGGGGCCAACGTCCTGACTTTC; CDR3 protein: CASSQGRDGANVLTF
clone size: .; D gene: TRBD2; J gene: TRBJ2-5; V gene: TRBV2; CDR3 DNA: TGTGCCAGCCTCGGACTAGCGGGAAAGTACCAAGAGACCCAGTACTTC; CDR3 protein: CASLGLAGKYQETQYF
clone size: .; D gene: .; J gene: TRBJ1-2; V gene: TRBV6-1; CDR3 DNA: TGTGCCAGCAGTAACCAGCCGGAGCTACACTATGGCTACACCTTC; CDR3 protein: CASSNQPELHYGYTF
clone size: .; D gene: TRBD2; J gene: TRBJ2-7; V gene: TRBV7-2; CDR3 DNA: TGTGCCAGCAGCTTACAACTCGGGACTAGCGGGAGGGCCTTTGAGCAGTACTTC; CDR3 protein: CASSLQLGTSGRAFEQYF
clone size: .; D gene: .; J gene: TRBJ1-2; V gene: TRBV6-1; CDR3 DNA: TGTGCCAGCAGTGAAAACTCACTATACTATGGCTACACCTTC; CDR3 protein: CASSENSLYYGYTF